This is a list of T cell receptor beta chains from one sample in a study of blood T cell repertoires in COVID-19. The data were produced by immunoSEQ multiplex PCR, yet TCRdb's version contains in-frame clones alone and is incomplete. The table shows 200,000 to 250,000 clones, with roughly 85% occurring only once. Sequenced material: peripheral blood. The receptors were sampled from a woman between 65 and 79 years old with COVID-19, enrolled during active disease. Both conserved end residues are part of each CDR3. A D gene is named only where the DNA matches it firmly. Not all rows give a size; the values are once, few, many and, for expanded clones, a class.

j_call v_call d_call clone_size cdr3_nt cdr3_aa
TRBJ2-1 TRBV7-2 TRBD2 . TGTGCCAGCAGCTTAGAAAGTAGGGGACTAGCGGGAGAAAGAAGTGAGCAGTTCTTC CASSLESRGLAGERSEQFF
TRBJ2-7 TRBV18 . . TGTGCCAGCTCACCGGTACAGAGTAACTACGAGCAGTACTTC CASSPVQSNYEQYF
TRBJ1-6 TRBV6-5 TRBD1 . TGTGCCAGCAGTTACTCGGCGACAGGGAATTCACCCCTCCACTTT CASSYSATGNSPLHF
TRBJ2-7 TRBV29-1 . few TGCAGCGTTGCCCGGCAGGGGAGTCTATACGAGCAGTACTTC CSVARQGSLYEQYF
TRBJ1-2 TRBV7-2 . . TGTGCCAGCAGCTTAGAAATCCTCAACCGGAGAGGCTACACCTTC CASSLEILNRRGYTF
TRBJ2-5 TRBV4-3 . . TGCGCCAGCAGCCAAGATCACGCAGGGTATCCCGAGACCCAGTACTTC CASSQDHAGYPETQYF
TRBJ2-1 TRBV6-1 TRBD2 . TGTGCCAGCAGCTTCCTAGCGGGAGCGCAAGATGAGCAGTTCTTC CASSFLAGAQDEQFF
TRBJ2-1 TRBV4-3 TRBD2 . TGCGCCAGCAGCCTCCAGCCGGGCGGGAGAGTCGAGCAGTTCTTC CASSLQPGGRVEQFF
TRBJ2-5 TRBV7-2 . once TGTGCCAGCAGCGTAGGGTCCAGCGGAGGGCGGGAGACCCAGTACTTC CASSVGSSGGRETQYF
TRBJ1-2 TRBV4-1 . few TGCGCCAGCAGCCAGACCCCGGAGATATATGGCTACACCTTC CASSQTPEIYGYTF
TRBJ1-1 TRBV15 . few TGTGCCACCAGGCTAGGCCGTATGAACACTGAAGCTTTCTTT CATRLGRMNTEAFF
TRBJ1-6 TRBV6-2/TRBV6-3 . . TGTGCCAGCAGCCGTGGGAGCTCCTTCTCCTATAATTCACCCCTCCACTTT CASSRGSSFSYNSPLHF
TRBJ2-7 TRBV9 . . TGTGCCAGCAGCGACAGGGGAGGCAGAGAGCAGTACTTC CASSDRGGREQYF
TRBJ1-2 TRBV6-6 TRBD1 . TGTGCCAGCAGTCCCCGCACGGACAGGGGTCTCTATGGCTACACCTTC CASSPRTDRGLYGYTF
TRBJ2-2 TRBV11-2 . . TGTGCCAGCGGAGGGCGCACCGGGGAGCTGTTTTTT CASGGRTGELFF
TRBJ1-1 TRBV5-4 TRBD1 . TGTGCCAGCAGCTTGGGACAGGGCGGGACTGAAGCTTTCTTT CASSLGQGGTEAFF
TRBJ1-2 TRBV9 TRBD1 . TGTGCCAGCAGCCCGGGACAGTCCCATGGCTACACCTTC CASSPGQSHGYTF
TRBJ2-7 TRBV7-2 TRBD2 . TGTGCCAGCAGTTGGACTAGCGGAAACTACGAGCAGTACTTC CASSWTSGNYEQYF
TRBJ2-3 TRBV11-1 . . TGTGCCAGCAGCCTCAACGCAGGTTCCTCCACAGATACGCAGTATTTT CASSLNAGSSTDTQYF
TRBJ1-1 TRBV19 TRBD1 . TGTGCCACCCGGGTGGCAGGGGGCATTTTTATGAACACTGAAGCTTTCTTT CATRVAGGIFMNTEAFF
TRBJ1-2 TRBV7-2 . . TGTGCCAGCAGCTACGGAGGGGTGAGCTATGGCTACACCTTC CASSYGGVSYGYTF
TRBJ1-1 TRBV19 . . TGTGCCAGTAGTCCAGTACCCGGGAGGAGGACTGAAGCTTTCTTT CASSPVPGRRTEAFF
TRBJ1-2 TRBV29-1 . . TGCAGCGTTGATGGGACTGACGACTATGGCTACACCTTC CSVDGTDDYGYTF
TRBJ1-2 TRBV15 . . TGTGCCACCAGCAGAGATAGGGAGGGTGACTATGGCTACACCTTC CATSRDREGDYGYTF
TRBJ2-1 TRBV5-3 TRBD2 . TGTGCCAGAAGCTTCCGGGAGGATTACAATGAGCAGTTCTTC CARSFREDYNEQFF
TRBJ1-1 TRBV12-3/TRBV12-4 . once TGTGCCAGCAGTCAGGAGCGGCACACTGAAGCTTTCTTT CASSQERHTEAFF
TRBJ1-2 TRBV6-2/TRBV6-3 . . TGTGCCAGCAGTGAGGGATCGGTGTTTGGCTACACCTTC CASSEGSVFGYTF
TRBJ2-4 TRBV6-6 TRBD2 . TGTGCCAGCAGTACCGGGACTAGAGCGAACATTCAGTACTTC CASSTGTRANIQYF
TRBJ2-3 TRBV19 TRBD1 . TGTGCCGCCCGACAGGGTGGCACAGATACGCAGTATTTT CAARQGGTDTQYF
TRBJ1-2 TRBV5-6 TRBD1 . TGTGCCAGCAGCCCTAGTCACGGGACAGGGGGCGATAGCTACACCTTC CASSPSHGTGGDSYTF
TRBJ2-1 TRBV6-5 TRBD2 once TGTGCCAGCACCCCACTAGCGGGAGGATATGAGCAGTTCTTC CASTPLAGGYEQFF
TRBJ2-7 TRBV5-1 TRBD1 . TGCGCCAGCAGCTTCGGGACAGGATACTCCTACGAGCAGTACTTC CASSFGTGYSYEQYF
TRBJ1-2 TRBV11-2 . . TGTGCCAGCGGACTATCCCGTGGCTACACCTTC CASGLSRGYTF
TRBJ2-1 TRBV3-1/TRBV3-2 TRBD2 once TGTGCCAGCAGCCAAGATTTCAGGACTAGCACCTACAATGAGCAGTTCTTC CASSQDFRTSTYNEQFF
TRBJ1-4 TRBV27 . . TGTGCCAGCAGTTTAGTTGGGAACGTGGCGCGGGATGAAAAACTGTTTTTT CASSLVGNVARDEKLFF
TRBJ1-1 TRBV24-1 TRBD1 . TGTGCCACCATTAAGCCCGTCTATTGGGTCCCGGGACAGGGTGATAGCACTGAAGCTTTCTTT CATIKPVYWVPGQGDSTEAFF
TRBJ1-2 TRBV7-2 . . TGTGCCAGCAGCTCCCCCGGGGGTGGCGGCTATGGCTACACCTTC CASSSPGGGGYGYTF
TRBJ2-1 TRBV12-5 . . TGTGCTAGTGGTTTGACAGGGTTTATGGAGCAGTTCTTC CASGLTGFMEQFF
TRBJ1-4 TRBV5-6 TRBD1 . TGTGCCAGCAGGTACGGGACAGGGGGCGATGAAAAACTGTTTTTT CASRYGTGGDEKLFF
TRBJ2-7 TRBV24-1 . . TGTGCCACCAGTGATCCTCCGGGAAGAGGGTTGTACGAGCAGTACTTC CATSDPPGRGLYEQYF
TRBJ1-4 TRBV5-1 . . TGCGCCAGCAGCTTAGAGGCAACTAATGAAAAACTGTTTTTT CASSLEATNEKLFF
TRBJ1-3 TRBV5-8 . few TGTGCCAGCAGCTTGGATTTATGGCCAGACTCTGGAAACACCATATATTTT CASSLDLWPDSGNTIYF
TRBJ1-1 TRBV2 TRBD1 . TGTGCCAGCACTGCGACAGGGCACCGTACTGAAGCTTTCTTT CASTATGHRTEAFF
TRBJ2-2 TRBV30 TRBD2 . TGTGCCTGGACCGCGGGGGGGAAGGGGACCGGGGAGCTGTTTTTT CAWTAGGKGTGELFF
TRBJ2-2 TRBV15 TRBD2 . TGTGCCACAGCGGGGAGCGGTAGTCGGCGGGGGGGCACCGGGGAGCTGTTTTTT CATAGSGSRRGGTGELFF
TRBJ2-7 TRBV27 . . TGTGCCAGCAGTTTTGAGTGGAGCTCCTACGAGCAGTACTTC CASSFEWSSYEQYF
TRBJ2-1 TRBV27 . . TGTGCCAGCAGTTTAACAGCCCGCAATGAGCAGTTCTTC CASSLTARNEQFF
TRBJ2-1 TRBV7-6 TRBD1 . TGTGCCAGCAGCTCAAGGGACAGGGCGAACAATGAGCAGTTCTTC CASSSRDRANNEQFF
TRBJ1-5 TRBV10-3 . . TGTGCCATCAGTGATGGCCGAAATAGCAATCAGCCCCAGCATTTT CAISDGRNSNQPQHF
TRBJ1-2 TRBV7-8 . . TGTGCCAGCAGCCTCCGGGGGAGCTATGGCTACACCTTC CASSLRGSYGYTF
TRBJ2-1 TRBV15 TRBD1 . TGTGCCACACACCCAGGGGGCGCATACAATGAGCAGTTCTTC CATHPGGAYNEQFF